This TCR beta chain was recorded in a study of T cell responses to AZD1222 COVID-19 vaccine. Study conclusions and caveats: Donor demographics were predominantly white British with a female majority; clonal diversity may be underestimated.

CDR1 MNHEY and CDR2 SVGAGI come from the germline V gene. The length of the CDR3 is 13 residues. A single count supports this clone. The antigen is not known. One end of the junction does not line up with germline, which may come from a read error. Profiled with immunoSEQ multiplex PCR; TCRdb holds only in-frame clones, not every one. The sample carries about 170,000 clones, roughly 87% recorded once. The sequence came from an adult who received the AZD1222 COVID-19 vaccine. This chain connects TRBV6-5 to TRBJ2-7; D ambiguous. The input for sequencing was peripheral blood, taken 28 days after the second AZD1222 dose. DNA for the CDR3: TGTGCCAGCAGTGACTCTGACAAGTACGAGCAGTACTTC. It translates to CASSDSDKYEQYF.